This TCR beta chain was retrieved from a study of response to subunit inactivated influenza vaccine. Study results and caveats: Authors suggested that a seasonal influenza vaccination recruits few new T cells each time.

In TCRdb, the RT-PCR reads were re-called with MiXCR into one record per CDR3 protein. The data show approximately 500,000 distinct CDR3 sequences, with 20% to 25% seen just once and 2.8% held by the top ten. This clonotype occurred many times. Its cognate antigen is unknown. This sample also appeared in a second study, on T cells expressing NK-cell markers. That work states: The authors made TCR beta cDNA libraries by 5'RACE template switching. This switching added a universal primer site and UMIs. With respect to HCMV, seven of the eight sequenced donors were seropositive, and one was seronegative. Dominant NKG2C+ clonotypes made up roughly 1.0-7.0% of CD8+ T cells in about six donors. Expanded clones of NKG2C+ T cells had an unclear HCMV specificity.

This clonotype was obtained from a man aged 50 or older who received an inactivated influenza vaccine. Specimen: CD4+ T cells sorted from PBMCs, collected 11 to 12 days after vaccination.

The CDR3 nucleotides are TGTGCCAGCAGCCGTATTGGACACCCTTCGAAACTGTTTTTT. This sequence encodes CASSRIGHPSKLFF. The chain employs TRBV11-1 and TRBJ1-4; possible D gene TRBD1, 5 bases. Germline V gene lookup returns CDR1 SGHAT and CDR2 FQDESV (reference sequence). The CDR3 is 14 amino acids. V shed 5 bases and J shed 11 bases, with 18 bases lying between them.